Presented here are 6 T cell receptor beta chains from one specimen sequenced in a study of molecular identifiers for immune sequencing clone quantification. TCRdb used MiXCR to reprocess the PCR reads, holding one entry per CDR3 protein. Here the sample spans some 680,000 distinct CDR3 sequences, 25% being singletons. Source material: naive CD8+ T cells from blood, with Jurkat cell RNA spiked in. Subset indicated: FACS-sorted CD8+CD4-CCR7+CD45RA+ naive T cells. Receptors originate from a human donor in good health. Some libraries in this study had Jurkat cell RNA spiked in.

This clonotype was counted at least ten times. This rearrangement joins TRBV5-5 to TRBJ1-1, with 9 bases matching TRBD1. V gave up 4 bases and J gave up 2 bases; unmatched junction bases: 6. Per the germline V gene, CDR1 is SGHKS and CDR2 is YYEKEE (reference sequence). The CDR3 is 15 residues long. The CDR3 nucleotides read TGTGCCAGCAGCACCCGGACAGGGGTAAACACTGAAGCTTTCTTT. Its protein product is CASSTRTGVNTEAFF.

For this clonotype: With a much larger clone just one base away, this may be a read error. V and J are TRBV7-9 and TRBJ2-5, with TRBD2 matching 8 bases. From germline, CDR1 is SEHNR and CDR2 FQNEAQ (reference sequence). This CDR3 is 15 amino acids long. The CDR3 protein is CASSLAAGDGETKYF. CDR3 nucleotide sequence: TGTGCCAGCAGCTTAGCAGCGGGAGACGGAGAGACCAAGTACTTC. The variable domain in full, with the rest retrieved from reference TRBV7-9 and TRBJ2-5, is DTGVSQNPRHKITKRGQNVTFRCDPISEHNRLYWYRQTLGQGPEFLTYFQNEAQLEKSRLLSDRFSAERPKGSFSTLEIQRTEQGDSAMYLCASSLAAGDGETKYFGPGTRLLVL.

In its sample, this clonotype was seen a few times. This chain uses TRBV4-1 with TRBJ2-7; D is unresolved. CDR1 MGHRA and CDR2 YSYEKL come from the germline V gene. The ends were cut back, 3 bases at V and 2 bases at J, with 11 bases in the middle. The CDR3 has 14 amino acids. CDR3 amino acids: CASSHASGPYEQYF. CDR3 bases: TGCGCCAGCAGCCACGCGAGTGGTCCCTACGAGCAGTACTTC.

About this clonotype: This may stem from a read error, because a much larger clone lies one nucleotide away. The CDR3 is CASSHDRSGASSYEQYF. The CDR3 nucleotides read TGCGCCAGCAGCCATGATAGGTCCGGGGCAAGCTCCTACGAGCAGTACTTC. The V call is TRBV4-3, the J call TRBJ2-7; either TRBD1 or TRBD2 may supply D (5 bases each). This CDR3 spans 17 amino acids. The V gene's germline CDR1 is LGHNA and CDR2 YSLEER. Trimming pared 3 bases from V and 0 bases from J, leaving 18 bases between.

This clonotype showed up many times. The chain links TRBV7-9 to TRBJ2-7, with D possibly TRBD2 on 5 matching bases. The CDR3 is made up of 14 amino acids. The germline CDR1 and CDR2 sequences are SEHNR and FQNEAQ (reference sequence). V gave up 1 base and J gave up 5 bases, with 12 bases separating them. As DNA, the CDR3 is TGTGCCAGCAGCTTAGGACCCACCGGGGACGAGCAGTACTTC. This encodes CASSLGPTGDEQYF.

The sample holds a few counts of this clonotype. This chain links TRBV4-1 with TRBJ2-2; TRBD2 matches at 8 bases. The V and J ends lost 1 base and 5 bases, in that order; junction bases with no gene match: 6. CDR1 and CDR2 (germline): MGHRA, YSYEKL. The CDR3 sequence is 16 residues long. In nucleotides, the CDR3 is TGCGCCAGCAGCCAAGCGGCGGGGGGAAATACCGGGGAGCTGTTTTTT. Its protein is CASSQAAGGNTGELFF.